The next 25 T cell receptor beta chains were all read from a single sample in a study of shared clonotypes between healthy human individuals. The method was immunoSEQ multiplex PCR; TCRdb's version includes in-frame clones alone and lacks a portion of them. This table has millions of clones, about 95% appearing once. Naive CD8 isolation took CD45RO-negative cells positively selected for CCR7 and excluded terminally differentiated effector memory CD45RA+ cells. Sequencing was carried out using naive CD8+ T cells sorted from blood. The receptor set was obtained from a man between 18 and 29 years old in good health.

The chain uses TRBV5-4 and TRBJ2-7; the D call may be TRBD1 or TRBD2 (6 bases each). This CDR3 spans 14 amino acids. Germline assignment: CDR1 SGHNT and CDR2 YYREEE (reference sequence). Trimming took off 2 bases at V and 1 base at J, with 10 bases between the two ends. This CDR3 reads CASSFSGASYEQYF. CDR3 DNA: TGTGCCAGCAGCTTTTCGGGGGCATCCTACGAGCAGTACTTC.

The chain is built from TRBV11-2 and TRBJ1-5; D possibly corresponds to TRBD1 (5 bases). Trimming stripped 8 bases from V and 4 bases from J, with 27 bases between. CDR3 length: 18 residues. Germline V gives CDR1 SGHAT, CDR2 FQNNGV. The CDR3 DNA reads TGTGCCAGCCGCGGGCAGTTTCCCACGGGCGGGGGTAATCAGCCCCAGCATTTT. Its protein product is CASRGQFPTGGGNQPQHF.

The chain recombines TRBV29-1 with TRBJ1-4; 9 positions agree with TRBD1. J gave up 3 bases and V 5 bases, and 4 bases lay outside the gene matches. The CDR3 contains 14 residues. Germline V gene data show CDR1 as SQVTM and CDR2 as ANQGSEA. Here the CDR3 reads CSVMGQGANEKLFF. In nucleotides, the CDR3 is TGCAGCGTTATGGGACAGGGTGCTAATGAAAAACTGTTTTTT.

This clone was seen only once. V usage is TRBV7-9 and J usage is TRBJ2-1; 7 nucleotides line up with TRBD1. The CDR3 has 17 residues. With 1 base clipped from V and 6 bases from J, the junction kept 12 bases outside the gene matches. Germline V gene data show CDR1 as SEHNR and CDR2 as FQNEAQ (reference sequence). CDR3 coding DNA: TGTGCCAGCAGCTTAGAGGGAGACAGGGTCGGAAGCAATGAGCAGTTCTTC. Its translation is CASSLEGDRVGSNEQFF. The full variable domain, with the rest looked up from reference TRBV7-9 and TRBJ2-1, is DTGVSQNPRHKITKRGQNVTFRCDPISEHNRLYWYRQTLGQGPEFLTYFQNEAQLEKSRLLSDRFSAERPKGSFSTLEIQRTEQGDSAMYLCASSLEGDRVGSNEQFFGPGTRLTVL.

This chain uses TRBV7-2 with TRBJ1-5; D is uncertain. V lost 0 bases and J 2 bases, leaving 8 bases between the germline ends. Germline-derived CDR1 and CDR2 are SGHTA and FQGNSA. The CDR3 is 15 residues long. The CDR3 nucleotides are TGTGCCAGCAGCTTAGCGGTTTATGGCAATCAGCCCCAGCATTTT. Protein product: CASSLAVYGNQPQHF.

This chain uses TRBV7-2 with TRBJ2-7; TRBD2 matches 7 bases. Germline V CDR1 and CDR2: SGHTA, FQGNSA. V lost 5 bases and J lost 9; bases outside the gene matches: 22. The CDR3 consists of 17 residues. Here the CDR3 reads CASSDEGLADNDDAQYF. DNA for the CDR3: TGTGCCAGCAGCGACGAGGGTCTAGCGGATAACGACGATGCGCAGTACTTC.

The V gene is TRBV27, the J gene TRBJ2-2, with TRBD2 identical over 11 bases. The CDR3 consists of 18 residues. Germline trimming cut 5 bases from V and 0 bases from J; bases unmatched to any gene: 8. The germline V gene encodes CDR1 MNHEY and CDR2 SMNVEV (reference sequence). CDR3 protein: CASSTMGTSGANTGELFF. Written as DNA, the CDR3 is TGTGCCAGCAGTACCATGGGGACTAGCGGCGCGAACACCGGGGAGCTGTTTTTT.

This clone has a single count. The CDR3 nucleotides read TGTGCCAGCAGCGCAGCAGACAGCGATGAGCAGTTCTTC. Its translation is CASSAADSDEQFF. The genes are TRBV13 and TRBJ2-1; D possibly corresponds to TRBD1 (5 bases). V was clipped by 5 bases and J by 8 bases, with 13 bases between them. This CDR3 is built from 13 residues. Germline V gene sequence: CDR1 PRHDT, CDR2 FYEKMQ (reference sequence).

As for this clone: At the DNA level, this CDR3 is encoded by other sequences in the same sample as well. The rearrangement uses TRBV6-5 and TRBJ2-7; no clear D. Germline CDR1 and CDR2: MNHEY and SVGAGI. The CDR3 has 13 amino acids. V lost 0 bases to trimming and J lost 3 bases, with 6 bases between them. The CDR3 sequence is CASSYSTYYEQYF. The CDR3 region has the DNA TGTGCCAGCAGTTACTCGACCTACTACGAGCAGTACTTC.

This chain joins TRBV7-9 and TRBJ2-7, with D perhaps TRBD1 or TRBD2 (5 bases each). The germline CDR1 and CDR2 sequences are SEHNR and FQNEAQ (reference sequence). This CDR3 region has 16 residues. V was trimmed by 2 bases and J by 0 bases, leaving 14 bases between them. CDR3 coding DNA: TGTGCCAGCAGCTTATCGGATGGGGGAGTCTCCTACGAGCAGTACTTC. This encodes CASSLSDGGVSYEQYF.

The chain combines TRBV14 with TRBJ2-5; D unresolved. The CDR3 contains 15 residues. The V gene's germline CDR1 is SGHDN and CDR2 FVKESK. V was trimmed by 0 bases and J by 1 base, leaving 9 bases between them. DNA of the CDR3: TGTGCCAGCAGCCAAGATCAGCTGTCCCAAGAGACCCAGTACTTC. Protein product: CASSQDQLSQETQYF.

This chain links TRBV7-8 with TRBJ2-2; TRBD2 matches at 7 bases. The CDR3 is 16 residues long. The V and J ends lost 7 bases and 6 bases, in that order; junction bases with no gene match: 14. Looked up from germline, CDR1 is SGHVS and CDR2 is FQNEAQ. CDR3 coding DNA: TGTGCCAGCATGTCTAGCGGCACAAGACACGCCGGGGAGCTGTTTTTT. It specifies CASMSSGTRHAGELFF.

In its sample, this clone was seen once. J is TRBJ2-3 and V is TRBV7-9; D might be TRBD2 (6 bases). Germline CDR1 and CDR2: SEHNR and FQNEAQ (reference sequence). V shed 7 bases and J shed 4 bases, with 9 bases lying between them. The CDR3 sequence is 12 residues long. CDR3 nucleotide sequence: TGTGCCAGCACCCGCGGGGCAGATACGCAGTATTTT. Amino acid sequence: CASTRGADTQYF.

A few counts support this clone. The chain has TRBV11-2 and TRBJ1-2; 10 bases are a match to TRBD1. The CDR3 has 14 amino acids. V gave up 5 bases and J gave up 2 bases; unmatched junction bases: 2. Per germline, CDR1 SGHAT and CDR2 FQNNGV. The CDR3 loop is CASSPGQGNYGYTF. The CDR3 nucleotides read TGTGCCAGCAGCCCGGGACAGGGGAACTATGGCTACACCTTC.

The CDR3 spells CASSETSGQETQYF. The CDR3 nucleotides read TGTGCCAGCAGTGAGACTAGCGGTCAAGAGACCCAGTACTTC. The chain recombines TRBV6-5 with TRBJ2-5, with 9 bases identical to TRBD2. Germline trimming cut 5 bases from V and 2 bases from J; bases unmatched to any gene: 3. The CDR3 is made up of 14 amino acids. CDR1 is MNHEY, CDR2 SVGAGI, per germline.

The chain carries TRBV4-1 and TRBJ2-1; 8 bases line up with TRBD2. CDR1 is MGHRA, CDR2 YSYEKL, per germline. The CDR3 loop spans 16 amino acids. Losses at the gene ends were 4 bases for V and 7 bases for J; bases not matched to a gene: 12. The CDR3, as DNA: TGCGCCAGCAGCCCTCGGATGGTAGCGGGGAATAATGAGCAGTTCTTC. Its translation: CASSPRMVAGNNEQFF.

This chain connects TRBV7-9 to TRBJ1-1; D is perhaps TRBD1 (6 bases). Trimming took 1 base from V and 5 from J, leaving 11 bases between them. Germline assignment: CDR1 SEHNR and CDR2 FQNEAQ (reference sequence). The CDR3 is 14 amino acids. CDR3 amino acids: CASSLGGQWTEAFF. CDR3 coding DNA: TGTGCCAGCAGCTTAGGGGGGCAGTGGACTGAAGCTTTCTTT. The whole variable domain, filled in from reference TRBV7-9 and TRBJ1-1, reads DTGVSQNPRHKITKRGQNVTFRCDPISEHNRLYWYRQTLGQGPEFLTYFQNEAQLEKSRLLSDRFSAERPKGSFSTLEIQRTEQGDSAMYLCASSLGGQWTEAFFGQGTRLTVV.

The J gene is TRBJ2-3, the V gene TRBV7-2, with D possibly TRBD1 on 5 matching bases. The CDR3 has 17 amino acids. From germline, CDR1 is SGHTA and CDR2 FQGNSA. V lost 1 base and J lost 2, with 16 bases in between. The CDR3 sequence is CASSLVTGYIHTDTQYF. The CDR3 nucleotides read TGTGCCAGCAGCTTAGTTACAGGATATATCCACACAGATACGCAGTATTTT.

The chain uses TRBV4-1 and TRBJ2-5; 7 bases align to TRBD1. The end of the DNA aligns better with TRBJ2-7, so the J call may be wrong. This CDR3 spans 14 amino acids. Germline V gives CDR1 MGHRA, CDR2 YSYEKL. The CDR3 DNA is TGCGCCAGCAGCCAAGTGACAGGGACCTACGAGCAGTACTTC. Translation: CASSQVTGTYEQYF.

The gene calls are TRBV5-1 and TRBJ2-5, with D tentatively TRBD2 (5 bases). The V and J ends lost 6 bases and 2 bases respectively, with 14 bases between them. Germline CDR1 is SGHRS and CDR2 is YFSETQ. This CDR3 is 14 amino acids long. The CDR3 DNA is TGCGCCAGCATGGTAGAGGGATTACAAGAGACCCAGTACTTC. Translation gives CASMVEGLQETQYF.

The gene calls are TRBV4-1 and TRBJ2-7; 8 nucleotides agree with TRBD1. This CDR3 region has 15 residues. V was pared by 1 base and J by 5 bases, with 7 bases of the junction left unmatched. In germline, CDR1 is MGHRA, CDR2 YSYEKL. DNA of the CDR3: TGCGCCAGCAGCCAAGTGCGGACAGGGTTCGACGAGCAGTACTTC. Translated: CASSQVRTGFDEQYF.

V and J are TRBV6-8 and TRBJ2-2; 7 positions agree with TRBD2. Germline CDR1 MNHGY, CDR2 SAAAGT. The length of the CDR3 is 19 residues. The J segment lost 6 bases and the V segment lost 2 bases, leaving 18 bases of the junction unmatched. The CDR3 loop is CASSYAQDWGGKGAGELFF. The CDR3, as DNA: TGTGCCAGCAGTTACGCCCAGGATTGGGGGGGAAAGGGTGCCGGGGAGCTGTTTTTT.

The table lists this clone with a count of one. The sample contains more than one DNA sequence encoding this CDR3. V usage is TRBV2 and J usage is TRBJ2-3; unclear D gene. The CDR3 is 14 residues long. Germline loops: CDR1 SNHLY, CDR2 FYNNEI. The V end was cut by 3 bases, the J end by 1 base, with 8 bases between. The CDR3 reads CASSDPSGTDTQYF. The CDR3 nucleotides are TGTGCCAGCAGTGATCCCTCTGGCACAGATACGCAGTATTTT.

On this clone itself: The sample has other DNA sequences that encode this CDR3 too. The CDR3 DNA reads as TGTGCCAGCAGCTTGGCAGACACGAGCACAGATACGCAGTATTTT. This encodes CASSLADTSTDTQYF. The rearrangement joins TRBV7-9 to TRBJ2-3; D is unresolved. The CDR3 has 15 residues. Germline V gene sequence: CDR1 SEHNR, CDR2 FQNEAQ (reference sequence). V dropped 3 bases and J dropped 0 bases, with 10 bases sitting between them.

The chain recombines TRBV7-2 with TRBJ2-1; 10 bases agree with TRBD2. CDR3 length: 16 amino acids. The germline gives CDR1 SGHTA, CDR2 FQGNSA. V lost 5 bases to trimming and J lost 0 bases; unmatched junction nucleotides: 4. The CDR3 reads CASSDASGGSYNEQFF. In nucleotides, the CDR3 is TGTGCCAGCAGCGACGCTAGCGGGGGCTCCTACAATGAGCAGTTCTTC. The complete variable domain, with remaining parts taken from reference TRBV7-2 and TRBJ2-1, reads GAGVSQSPSNKVTEKGKDVELRCDPISGHTALYWYRQSLGQGLEFLIYFQGNSAPDKSGLPSDRFSAERTGGSVSTLTIQRTQQEDSAVYLCASSDASGGSYNEQFFGPGTRLTVL.